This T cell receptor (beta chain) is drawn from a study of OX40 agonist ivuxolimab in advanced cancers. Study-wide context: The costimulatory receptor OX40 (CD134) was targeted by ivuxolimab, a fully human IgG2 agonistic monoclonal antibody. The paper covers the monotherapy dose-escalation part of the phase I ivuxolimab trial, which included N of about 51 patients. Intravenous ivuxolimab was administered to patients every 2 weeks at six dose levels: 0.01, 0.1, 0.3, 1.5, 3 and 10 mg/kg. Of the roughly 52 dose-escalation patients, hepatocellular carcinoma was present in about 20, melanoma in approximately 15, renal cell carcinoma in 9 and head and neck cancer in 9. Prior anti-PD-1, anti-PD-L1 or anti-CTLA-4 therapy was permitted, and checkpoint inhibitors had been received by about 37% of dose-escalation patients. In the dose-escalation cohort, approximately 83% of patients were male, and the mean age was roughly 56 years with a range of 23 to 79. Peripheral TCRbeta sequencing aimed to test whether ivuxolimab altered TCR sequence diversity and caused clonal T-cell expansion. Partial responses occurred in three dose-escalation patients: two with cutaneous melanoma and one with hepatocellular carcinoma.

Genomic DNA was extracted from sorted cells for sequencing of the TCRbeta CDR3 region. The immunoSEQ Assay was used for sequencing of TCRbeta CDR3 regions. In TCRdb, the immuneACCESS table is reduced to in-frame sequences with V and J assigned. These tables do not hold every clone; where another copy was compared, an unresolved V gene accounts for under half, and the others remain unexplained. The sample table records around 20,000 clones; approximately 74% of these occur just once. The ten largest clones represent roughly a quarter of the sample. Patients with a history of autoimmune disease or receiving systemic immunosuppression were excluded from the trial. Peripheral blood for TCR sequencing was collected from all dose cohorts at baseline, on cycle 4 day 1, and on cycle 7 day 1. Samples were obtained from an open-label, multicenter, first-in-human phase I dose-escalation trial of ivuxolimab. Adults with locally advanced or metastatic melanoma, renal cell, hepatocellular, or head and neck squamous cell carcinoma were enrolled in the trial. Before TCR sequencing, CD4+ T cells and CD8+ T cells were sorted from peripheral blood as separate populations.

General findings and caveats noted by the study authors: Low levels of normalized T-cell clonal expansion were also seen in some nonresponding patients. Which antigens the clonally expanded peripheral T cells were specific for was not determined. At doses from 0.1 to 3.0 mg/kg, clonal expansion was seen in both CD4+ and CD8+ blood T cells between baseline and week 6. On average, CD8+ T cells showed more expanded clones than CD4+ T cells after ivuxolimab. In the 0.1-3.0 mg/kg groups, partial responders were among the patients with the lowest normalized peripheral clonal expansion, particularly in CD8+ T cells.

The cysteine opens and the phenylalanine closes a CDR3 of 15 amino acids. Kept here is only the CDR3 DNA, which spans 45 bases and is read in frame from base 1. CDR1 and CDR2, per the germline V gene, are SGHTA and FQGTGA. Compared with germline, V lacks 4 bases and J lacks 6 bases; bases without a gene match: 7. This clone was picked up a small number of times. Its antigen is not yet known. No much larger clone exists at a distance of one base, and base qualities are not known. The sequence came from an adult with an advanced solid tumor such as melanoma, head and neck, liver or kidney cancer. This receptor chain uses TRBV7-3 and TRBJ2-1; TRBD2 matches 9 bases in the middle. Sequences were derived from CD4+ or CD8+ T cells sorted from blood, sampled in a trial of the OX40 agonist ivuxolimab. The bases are TGTGCCAGCAGCTCACCCCAGCGGGGGGTCAATGAGCAGTTCTTC. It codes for CASSSPQRGVNEQFF. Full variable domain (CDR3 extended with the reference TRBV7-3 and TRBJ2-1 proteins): GAGVSQTPSNKVTEKGKYVELRCDPISGHTALYWYRQSLGQGPEFLIYFQGTGAADDSGLPNDRFFAVRPEGSVSTLKIQRTERGDSAVYLCASSSPQRGVNEQFFGPGTRLTVL.